This TCR beta chain comes out of a study of cytomegalovirus exposure and HLA in healthy donors. Overall study context: In a later analysis, it was reported that the roughly 130 validation repertoires had been produced on the same platform as the 500 to 750 repertoires belonging to the first cohort. Regarding the study as a whole: For cytomegalovirus status, the classifier reportedly gave diagnoses with high specificity and sensitivity. The dataset shows that most TCR sequences were rare, while some public TCRs occurred in many donors. Cytomegalovirus association was listed for approximately 150 TCR beta chains.

About this clone: No antigen is known for it.

The assay was immunoSEQ multiplex PCR, and TCRdb's table has in-frame clones only and misses some. This repertoire shows 300,000 to 400,000 clones, roughly 87% found once; its top ten account for around 1%. V dropped 4 bases and J dropped 10; count of bases not matched to a gene: 11. Germline V gene sequence: CDR1 MNHEY, CDR2 SVGAGI. The CDR3 runs 15 residues. This TCR derives from a man aged 25-40 years in good health and CMV-seronegative. This chain links TRBV6-5 with TRBJ2-1; 9 bases map to TRBD2. The material sequenced was PBMCs. The CDR3 DNA sequence: TGTGCCAGCAGTTGGGGGACTAGCCAGGCCGGAGAGCAGTTCTTC. Translated: CASSWGTSQAGEQFF.